A single sample gave rise to the 26 T cell receptor beta chains below, sequenced in a study of beta chain features in type 1 diabetes. Investigators reverse transcribed all isolated RNA, so they sequenced expressed TCRB transcripts. TCRdb's table, derived via immunoSEQ multiplex PCR, lists solely in-frame clones and lacks some. The data hold some 240,000 clones, with approximately 11% observed a single time. The sample was central memory CD4+ T cells from blood. These TCRs come from a man younger than 30 in good health.

This clone has ten or more counts. Here the CDR3 DNA reads TGTGCCAGCAGCCCTTCGGGAAACATTCAGTACTTC. Its translation is CASSPSGNIQYF. The chain combines TRBV14 with TRBJ2-4; D unclear. The length of the CDR3 is 12 residues. Germline V lookup: CDR1 SGHDN, CDR2 FVKESK. The germline V and J ends were trimmed by 4 bases and 6 bases, with 7 bases remaining between them.

This chain joins TRBV10-3 and TRBJ2-2; D might be TRBD1 (6 bases). This CDR3 comprises 12 residues. In germline, CDR1 is ENHRY, CDR2 SYGVKD. The V end lost 8 bases, the J end lost 3 bases, and 7 bases lay between the germline ends. The CDR3 DNA reads as TGTGCCATCCAGGGGCACACCGGGGAGCTGTTTTTT. Translation: CAIQGHTGELFF.

This clone was seen at least ten times. The CDR3 spells CASSVEALGGTEAFF. CDR3 sequence (DNA): TGTGCCAGCAGCGTAGAAGCCTTAGGGGGCACTGAAGCTTTCTTT. This chain links TRBV9 with TRBJ1-1; D might be TRBD1 (6 bases). V was pared by 0 bases and J by 4 bases, with 13 bases between. This CDR3 is 15 amino acids long. The germline V gene encodes CDR1 SGDLS and CDR2 YYNGEE.

The V gene is TRBV28, the J gene TRBJ2-5; a possible D gene is TRBD1 (5 bases). Judging by the DNA end, TRBJ2-7 fits better; the J call may be wrong. CDR3 length: 15 residues. CDR1 and CDR2 (germline): MDHEN, SYDVKM. For the CDR3, the DNA is TGTGCCAGCAGTACGCAGGGTAAAGGTTCGTACGAGCAGTACTTC. Encoded protein: CASSTQGKGSYEQYF.

The gene calls are TRBV9 and TRBJ2-1, with a possible D match to TRBD2 (6 bases). The V end lost 0 bases, the J end lost 2 bases, and 12 bases lay between the germline ends. Looked up from germline, CDR1 is SGDLS and CDR2 is YYNGEE. CDR3 size: 16 residues. The CDR3 spells CASSVAAAGPYNEQFF. In DNA form, the CDR3 reads TGTGCCAGCAGCGTAGCAGCGGCGGGGCCCTACAATGAGCAGTTCTTC.

The V gene is TRBV2, the J gene TRBJ2-1, with D perhaps TRBD1 or TRBD2 (6 bases each). Germline assignment: CDR1 SNHLY and CDR2 FYNNEI. V shed 8 bases and J shed 4 bases, with 18 bases lying between them. The CDR3 sequence is 15 residues long. This CDR3 is CASLGGLSTYNEQFF. CDR3 nucleotide sequence: TGTGCCAGCCTAGGGGGACTCTCGACTTACAATGAGCAGTTCTTC. Combining the CDR3 with reference TRBV2 and TRBJ2-1 gives the whole variable domain EPEVTQTPSHQVTQMGQEVILRCVPISNHLYFYWYRQILGQKVEFLVSFYNNEISEKSEIFDDQFSVERPDGSNFTLKIRSTKLEDSAMYFCASLGGLSTYNEQFFGPGTRLTVL.

This clone occurred a few times. The chain combines TRBV10-3 with TRBJ2-5; TRBD1 agrees at 9 bases. CDR1 ENHRY and CDR2 SYGVKD come from the germline V gene. The V gene end was trimmed by 10 bases and the J gene end by 5 bases; junction bases not matched to a gene: 20. This CDR3 spans 17 amino acids. Here the CDR3 DNA reads TGTGCCACCGACAGGGGGGTTGGCGGGAGTAGCGTTGAGACCCAGTACTTC. It encodes CATDRGVGGSSVETQYF.

This clone was counted at least ten times. J is TRBJ2-7 and V is TRBV19, with a tentative D call TRBD2 (5 bases). This CDR3 region has 13 residues. Between the trimmed V and J ends, which lost 2 bases and 3 bases, there was a span of 8 bases. Per germline, CDR1 LNHDA and CDR2 SQIVND (reference sequence). CDR3 DNA: TGTGCCAGTAGTATAAGGGAGAGCTACGAGCAGTACTTC. Its protein product is CASSIRESYEQYF.

This clone was seen a handful of times. This sequence joins TRBV30 and TRBJ1-2, with no clear D. Looked up from germline, CDR1 is GTSNPN and CDR2 is SVGIG (reference sequence). The CDR3 has 12 amino acids. V was trimmed by 1 base and J by 2 bases, leaving 5 bases between them. The CDR3 bases are TGTGCCTGGAGTGGACAAAACTATGGCTACACCTTC. This gives the protein CAWSGQNYGYTF.

This clone was observed at least ten times. The chain combines TRBV7-2 with TRBJ2-7, with no clear D. CDR3 length equals 14 residues. The germline gives CDR1 SGHTA, CDR2 FQGNSA. V shed 1 base and J shed 3 bases, with 10 bases lying between them. This chain's CDR3 is CASSLERYGYEQYF. Written as DNA, the CDR3 is TGTGCCAGCAGCTTAGAACGCTACGGCTACGAGCAGTACTTC.

This chain joins TRBV5-1 and TRBJ2-1; 7 nucleotides match TRBD2. V dropped 4 bases and J dropped 6; count of bases not matched to a gene: 4. The germline V gene encodes CDR1 SGHRS and CDR2 YFSETQ. The CDR3 is 13 amino acids. CDR3 in amino acids: CASSTGGGNEQFF. CDR3 nucleotide sequence: TGCGCCAGCAGCACGGGAGGTGGCAATGAGCAGTTCTTC. Full variable domain (outside the CDR3, taken from reference TRBV5-1 and TRBJ2-1): KAGVTQTPRYLIKTRGQQVTLSCSPISGHRSVSWYQQTPGQGLQFLFEYFSETQRNKGNFPGRFSGRQFSNSRSEMNVSTLELGDSALYLCASSTGGGNEQFFGPGTRLTVL.

The chain links TRBV5-4 to TRBJ2-3; TRBD2 is a possible D gene (6 bases). This CDR3 is 16 amino acids long. Trimming left V 2 bases short and J 2 bases short, with 15 bases between. From germline, CDR1 is SGHNT and CDR2 YYREEE (reference sequence). The CDR3 region has the DNA TGTGCCAGCAGCTTAGGACTACCAACAACCACAGATACGCAGTATTTT. Encoded protein: CASSLGLPTTTDTQYF.

With respect to this clone: The sample carries other DNA sequences with the same CDR3. The chain joins TRBV29-1 to TRBJ2-3; 9 positions match TRBD1. The junction had 1 base not matched to a gene; V was cut back by 6 bases and J by 0 bases. CDR1 is SQVTM and CDR2 is ANQGSEA in the germline V gene. This CDR3 region has 13 residues. Here the CDR3 reads CSVGQGSTDTQYF. The DNA of the CDR3 is TGCAGCGTGGGACAGGGCAGCACAGATACGCAGTATTTT.

This clone has more than one count but fewer than ten. The V call is TRBV28, the J call TRBJ1-2; 10 bases line up with TRBD1. CDR1 is MDHEN and CDR2 is SYDVKM in the germline V gene. The V and J ends lost 5 bases and 7 bases, in that order; junction bases with no gene match: 10. This CDR3 contains 15 residues. In DNA form, the CDR3 reads TGTGCCAGCAGTGCCCAGCCGGGACAGGGGTCTGGCTACACCTTC. Translating gives CASSAQPGQGSGYTF.

This clone was seen a handful of times. The chain joins TRBV7-9 to TRBJ2-1, with D uncertain. CDR3 length: 12 residues. The germline gives CDR1 SEHNR, CDR2 FQNEAQ (reference sequence). The V and J ends lost 4 bases and 8 bases respectively, with 9 bases between them. The CDR3 DNA sequence: TGTGCCAGCAGCTATATTAACGATGAGCAGTTCTTC. This translates into CASSYINDEQFF.

The V and J genes are TRBV5-6 and TRBJ2-5; D call uncertain. V dropped 1 base and J dropped 2 bases, with 9 bases sitting between them. This CDR3 region has 14 residues. Looked up from germline, CDR1 is SGHDT and CDR2 is YYEEEE. CDR3 region: CASSLWRNQETQYF. The DNA of the CDR3 is TGTGCCAGCAGCTTGTGGCGGAATCAAGAGACCCAGTACTTC.

This clone appeared a few times. This chain joins TRBV27 and TRBJ2-1; D is perhaps TRBD2 (6 bases). V shed 6 bases and J shed 6 bases, with 12 bases lying between them. In germline, CDR1 is MNHEY, CDR2 SMNVEV (reference sequence). This CDR3 spans 13 amino acids. CDR3 loop: CASRWLGGNEQFF. CDR3 DNA sequence: TGTGCCAGCAGGTGGCTCGGGGGCAATGAGCAGTTCTTC.

CDR3 nucleotide sequence: TGTGCCAGCAGCCTTCTACAGACTAGCTCCTACAATGAGCAGTTCTTC. This translates into CASSLLQTSSYNEQFF. The chain employs TRBV7-9 and TRBJ2-1; D may be TRBD2 (6 bases). The CDR3 runs to 16 residues. V lost 5 bases to trimming and J lost 0 bases, with 14 bases between them. Germline CDR1 and CDR2: SEHNR and FQNEAQ (reference sequence).

At least ten counts were recorded for this clone. This chain uses TRBV15 with TRBJ1-2, with 8 bases that match TRBD1. Germline CDR1 and CDR2: LNHNV and YYDKDF (reference sequence). Trimming at V came to 0 bases and at J to 8 bases, leaving 8 bases not matched to a gene. The CDR3 is 15 amino acids. Here the CDR3 reads CATSRDLDREEGYTF. Written as DNA, the CDR3 is TGTGCCACCAGCAGAGATTTGGACAGGGAAGAGGGCTACACCTTC.

The J gene is TRBJ2-7, the V gene TRBV2; TRBD1 matches 9 bases. CDR3 size: 14 residues. Germline CDR1 is SNHLY and CDR2 is FYNNEI. Losses at the gene ends were 4 bases for V and 4 bases for J; bases not matched to a gene: 5. CDR3 in amino acids: CASSGWGQGYEQYF. For the CDR3, the DNA is TGTGCCAGCAGTGGGTGGGGACAGGGTTACGAGCAGTACTTC.

This clone was detected only a few times. This chain joins TRBV10-3 and TRBJ2-1; D remains ambiguous. Germline V lookup: CDR1 ENHRY, CDR2 SYGVKD. The CDR3 loop spans 15 amino acids. The germline V and J ends were trimmed by 0 bases and 0 bases, with 6 bases remaining between them. The chain's CDR3 is CAISESGSSYNEQFF. The CDR3 nucleotides read TGTGCCATCAGTGAGTCGGGCAGCTCCTACAATGAGCAGTTCTTC.

This clone turned up a few times. With a much larger clone just one base away, this may be a read error. The chain couples TRBV9 to TRBJ2-1; the D gene is possibly TRBD2 (5 bases). The CDR3 runs to 16 residues. Trimming left V 3 bases short and J 6 bases short, with 19 bases between. Looked up from germline, CDR1 is SGDLS and CDR2 is YYNGEE. The CDR3, as DNA: TGTGCCAGCAGCGGACTACGAGATTTAGCCTTCAATGAGCAGTTCTTC. As protein: CASSGLRDLAFNEQFF.

This clone was picked up a small number of times. This chain connects TRBV7-9 to TRBJ2-4; D gene unclear. Germline-derived CDR1 and CDR2 are SEHNR and FQNEAQ (reference sequence). The CDR3 contains 13 residues. V was cut by 4 bases and J by 7 bases, with 11 bases left in between. DNA of the CDR3: TGTGCCAGCAGCTCAGCGTGGGGTAACATTCAGTACTTC. The encoded protein is CASSSAWGNIQYF.

Worth noting for this clone: A much larger clonotype is one base distant, so this may be a read error. The chain has TRBV7-2 and TRBJ2-3; the D is unclear. Deletions cut 5 bases from V and 4 bases from J, with 10 bases between. Germline values: CDR1 SGHTA, CDR2 FQGNSA. CDR3 length equals 13 residues. The CDR3: CASSPSSADTQYF. The CDR3 nucleotides read TGTGCCAGCAGCCCGAGCAGCGCAGATACGCAGTATTTT.

This clone was seen a few times. The chain employs TRBV2 and TRBJ2-7, with D possibly TRBD2 on 5 matching bases. Germline assignment: CDR1 SNHLY and CDR2 FYNNEI. Trimming removed 7 bases from V and 2 bases from J, with 12 bases in between. The CDR3 spans 13 residues. This chain's CDR3 is CASTSGITYEQYF. CDR3 coding DNA: TGTGCCAGCACCTCCGGGATTACCTACGAGCAGTACTTC.

V and J are TRBV30 and TRBJ2-1, with TRBD2 matching over 8 bases. After removal of 5 bases from V and 10 bases from J, the junction contained 13 bases not matched to a gene. CDR3 size: 14 residues. Looked up from germline, CDR1 is GTSNPN and CDR2 is SVGIG (reference sequence). CDR3 region: CAWATGTSSSEQFF. CDR3 bases: TGTGCCTGGGCAACCGGGACTAGTTCATCCGAGCAGTTCTTC.